What follows describes a single T cell receptor beta chain. This clone counts as medium-sized (0.01 to 0.1%). Its antigen specificity is not known. Mouse gene names and germline sequences are the ones reported for this receptor. The read ends 1 residue before the CDR3 terminus; that terminus is restored from the germline J gene. Libraries were made using the immunoSEQ multiplex PCR assay. Adaptive Biotechnologies performed the TCRbeta CDR3 sequencing at survey depth and reported CDR3 sequences, V/J genes, productive frequency and template counts. Amplification of TCR beta CDR3 regions was performed from genomic DNA rather than from RNA. Per the source publication's procedure: Pairwise repertoire overlap between tissues was quantified with Jensen-Shannon divergence, where 1 means complete divergence and 0 identical. Based on pairwise JSD values, tissues were grouped by single-linkage agglomerative hierarchical clustering, and the results were shown as dendrograms. GLIPH2 was run on all patient samples with simulation_depth 1000, kmer_min_depth 3, cdr3_length_cutoff 8, keeping groups with more than two unique CDR3s. A standardized tissue-overlap score was generated by extrapolating Jaccard GLIPH-group overlap across patients to a standard repertoire size of 1000 clones. Linear mixed-effect models, with tissue included as a fixed effect and individual included as a random effect, were used to assess associations of diversity with clinical or experimental variables. Sourced from immuneACCESS, this table was stored by TCRdb with only in-frame sequences that have V and J called. A share of the clones is absent; for the studies checked, an unresolved V gene accounts for under half, and the remainder has no known explanation. V, J and clone size reflect that table, while D and trimming were determined from the DNA. The sample contains fewer than 5,500 clones, roughly half of them found a single time. The top ten hold over 6.5% of the sample.

The sample comes from a study of tissue T cells after allogeneic stem cell transplantation (dated 2022 in TCRdb). With regard to the full study: Using research autopsies of patients with and without GVHD, plus mouse models of GVHD, the study profiled TCR beta repertoires across many tissues. On the human side, the study was prospective and observational, with no blinding or randomization.

The time point label, as the study defines it: mouse harvest day 7 after allogeneic transplant. Each mouse graft, delivered by tail vein injection, combined 10^6 splenic CD5+ T cells with 10^7 T-cell-depleted bone marrow cells. To model GVHD in mice, a major MHC-mismatch B6 (H2b) into BALB/c (H2d) model was used, and tissues were profiled at day 7 or 14. Mouse tissues and retro-orbital blood were harvested on day 7 or 14 post-transplant using separate sterile tools per animal; livers were flushed beforehand. Before genomic DNA isolation with the DNeasy Blood & Tissue Kit, mouse tissues were minced with razor blades in buffered saline. On the study overall, not on this receptor specifically: Not many T cell clones showed up in more than one patient, yet clustering based on motifs uncovered repertoire signatures that were shared across patients in a tissue-specific way. Within patients, how anatomically similar tissues were was a major factor shaping TCR repertoire composition, regardless of disease or transplant status. Sampling depth was acknowledged as a limitation, and the patient cohort was both small and clinically heterogeneous. Which tissue TCRs were alloreactive or antigen-specific was not determined in the study, and some clones might have been persisting host cells. In both patients and mice, T cells from blood and spleen picked up only a limited part of the TCR repertoire that was detected in tissues.

The CDR3, from cysteine to phenylalanine, totals 11 residues. Sequencing covers 30 bases of the CDR3, shown here with the frame starting at base 1. Trimming removed 6 bases from V and 3 bases from J, leaving 6 bases between the germline ends. CDR1 SGHSA and CDR2 FRNQAP are derived from the germline V gene. Sequencing was done on a sample of lymph node tissue. Here the chain combines TRBV16 and TRBJ2-7; a confident D gene designation cannot be given. The sequence was obtained from a female BALB/c mouse given C57BL/6 T cells with graft-versus-host disease after an allogeneic hematopoietic cell transplant. CDR3 protein: CASRDGYEQYF. Incomplete CDR3 DNA: TGTGCAAGCAGGGACGGCTATGAACAGTAC.